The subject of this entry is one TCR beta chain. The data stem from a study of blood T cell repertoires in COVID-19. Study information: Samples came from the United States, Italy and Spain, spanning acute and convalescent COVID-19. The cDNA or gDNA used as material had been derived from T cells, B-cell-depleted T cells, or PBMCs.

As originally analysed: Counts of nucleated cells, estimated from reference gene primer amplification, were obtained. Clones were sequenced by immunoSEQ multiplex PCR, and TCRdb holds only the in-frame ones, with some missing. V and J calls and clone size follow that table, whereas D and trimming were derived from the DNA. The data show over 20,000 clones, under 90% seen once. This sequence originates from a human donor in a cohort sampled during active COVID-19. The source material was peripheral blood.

The CDR3 region is CASSLQGPPVEQYF. CDR3 in DNA: TGTGCCAGCAGCTTACAGGGTCCTCCAGTCGAGCAGTACTTC. The chain couples TRBV5-4 to TRBJ2-7; D is possibly TRBD1 (6 bases). This CDR3 comprises 14 residues. Germline V CDR1 and CDR2: SGHNT, YYREEE (reference sequence). The V and J ends lost 2 bases and 6 bases respectively, with 15 bases between them.